The T cell receptor beta chain under discussion was sequenced for a study of shared clonotypes between healthy human individuals. Notes on the study in general: Expectations were that clonotype sharing among donors would be affected by sequencing depth. Relative to clonotypes present in all four donors, those not shared had lower generation probabilities. Across subsets, estimated richness was generally greater for naive than for memory populations.

Germline V gene data show CDR1 as SGHAT and CDR2 as FQNNGV. This CDR3 has 14 amino acids. V lost 5 bases and J 1 base, leaving 10 bases between the germline ends. Original processing methods: Filtering differed since immunoSEQ provided only junctions, with no quality scores. Data came from immunoSEQ multiplex PCR; TCRdb stores just in-frame clones and leaves some out. V, J and clone size are taken as reported in that table, and D and trimming were inferred from the DNA itself. The sample holds roughly 2.6 million clones; around 90% are singletons and the top ten take about 0.13%. As for this clone: Its antigen is not identified.

This chain uses TRBV11-2 with TRBJ2-3; D perhaps matches TRBD1 (5 bases). The sample was naive CD4+ T cells sorted from blood. The subset here: CD45RA+ positively selected. This TCR came from a man younger than 35 in good health. The DNA for the CDR3 is TGTGCCAGCAGCCACCCGACAGGCACAGATACGCAGTATTTT. Its translation is CASSHPTGTDTQYF.